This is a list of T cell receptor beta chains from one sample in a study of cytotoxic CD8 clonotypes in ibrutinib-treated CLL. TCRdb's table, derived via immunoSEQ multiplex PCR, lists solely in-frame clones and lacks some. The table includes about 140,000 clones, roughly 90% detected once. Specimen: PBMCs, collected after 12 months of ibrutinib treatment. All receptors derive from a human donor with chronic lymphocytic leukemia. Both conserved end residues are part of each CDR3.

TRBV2,CASTSGHGTYEQYF
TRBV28,CASSFSGGQETQYF
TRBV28,CASSLRQFSPLLFF
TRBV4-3,CASSQEASMNTEAFF
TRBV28,CASSSPARGPEAFF
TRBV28,CASRHSGTGAFGYTF
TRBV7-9,CASTEAGGNQPQHF
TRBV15,CATSRVVNTEAFF
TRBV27,CASRKPGQRIYEQYF
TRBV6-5,CASQGLAGGREQYF
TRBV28,CASSKPTVGYEQYF
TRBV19,CASSTGPGDEQYF
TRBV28,CASSLQGLGETQYF
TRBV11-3,CASSPTSGSGSYNEQFF
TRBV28,CASSSKPRDVYSNQPQHF
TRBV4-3,CASSSGLSYNEQFF
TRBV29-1,CSVERDRGRETQYF